These 2 T cell receptor beta chains originate from one sample sequenced in a study of blood T cell repertoires in COVID-19. The assay was immunoSEQ multiplex PCR, and TCRdb's table has in-frame clones only and misses some. Counted here are about 150,000 clones, about nine tenths occurring once; the ten biggest clones make up about 6%. The sample comprised peripheral blood. The receptor set was obtained from a man older than 75 with acute or convalescent COVID-19.

This clone was counted between two and nine times. The chain joins TRBV5-4 to TRBJ2-2, with 10 bases that match TRBD1. Losses at the gene ends were 3 bases for V and 4 bases for J; bases not matched to a gene: 6. CDR1 is SGHNT and CDR2 is YYREEE in the germline V gene (reference sequence). This CDR3 region has 16 residues. The CDR3 nucleotides read TGTGCCAGCAGCTCGACAGGGGGCAGTGGCACCGGGGAGCTGTTTTTT. Protein product: CASSSTGGSGTGELFF.

The CDR3 reads CASSQSTSHHGTDTQYF. For the CDR3, the DNA is TGCGCCAGCAGTCAATCGACTAGCCACCATGGCACAGATACGCAGTATTTT. The chain links TRBV23-1 to TRBJ2-3; the match to TRBD2 covers 7 bases. TRBV23-1 is marked as an open reading frame, function uncertain. V was clipped by 0 bases and J by 1 base; unmatched bases: 7. CDR3 length: 17 residues.